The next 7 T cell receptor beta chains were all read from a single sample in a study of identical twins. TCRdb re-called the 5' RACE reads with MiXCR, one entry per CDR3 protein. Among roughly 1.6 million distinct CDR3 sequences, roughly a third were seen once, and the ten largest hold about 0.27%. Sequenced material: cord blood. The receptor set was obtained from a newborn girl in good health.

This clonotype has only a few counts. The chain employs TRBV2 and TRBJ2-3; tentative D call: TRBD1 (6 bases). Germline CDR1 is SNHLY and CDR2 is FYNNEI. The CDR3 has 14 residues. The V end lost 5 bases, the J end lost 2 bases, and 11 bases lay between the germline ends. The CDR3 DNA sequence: TGTGCCAGCAGTAAAAGACAGGTCACAGATACGCAGTATTTT. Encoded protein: CASSKRQVTDTQYF.

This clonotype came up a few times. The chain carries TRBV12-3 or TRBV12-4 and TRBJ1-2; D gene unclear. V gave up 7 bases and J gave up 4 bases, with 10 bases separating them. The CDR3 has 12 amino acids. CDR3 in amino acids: CASTPDRYGYTF. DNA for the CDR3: TGTGCCAGCACCCCCGATCGCTATGGCTACACCTTC.

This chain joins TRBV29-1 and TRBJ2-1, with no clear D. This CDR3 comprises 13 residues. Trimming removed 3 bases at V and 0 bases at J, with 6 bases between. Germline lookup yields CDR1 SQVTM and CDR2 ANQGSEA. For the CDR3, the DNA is TGCAGCGTTGACTTTCTCTCCTACAATGAGCAGTTCTTC. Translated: CSVDFLSYNEQFF.

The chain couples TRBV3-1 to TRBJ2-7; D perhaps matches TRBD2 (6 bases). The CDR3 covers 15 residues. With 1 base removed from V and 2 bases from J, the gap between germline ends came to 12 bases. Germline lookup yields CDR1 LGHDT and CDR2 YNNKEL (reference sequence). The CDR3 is CASSQANGGPYEQYF. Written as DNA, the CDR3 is TGTGCCAGCAGCCAAGCTAACGGGGGACCCTACGAGCAGTACTTC.

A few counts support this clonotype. The CDR3, as DNA: TGTGCCAGCAGTAACCTCAGGGCTGGCTACACCTTC. Translation gives CASSNLRAGYTF. The chain combines TRBV7-2 with TRBJ1-2; D may be TRBD1 (5 bases). The V gene lost 6 bases and the J gene lost 7 bases, with 12 bases spanning the gap. The CDR3 is 12 residues long. Germline V lookup: CDR1 SGHTA, CDR2 FQGNSA.

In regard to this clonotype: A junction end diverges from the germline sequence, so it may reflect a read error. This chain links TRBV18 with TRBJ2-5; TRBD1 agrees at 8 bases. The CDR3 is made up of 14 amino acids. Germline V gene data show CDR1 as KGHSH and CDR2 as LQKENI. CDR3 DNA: TGTGCCAGCGCACCGACAGGGGCCCAAGAGACCCAGTACTTC. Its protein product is CASAPTGAQETQYF.

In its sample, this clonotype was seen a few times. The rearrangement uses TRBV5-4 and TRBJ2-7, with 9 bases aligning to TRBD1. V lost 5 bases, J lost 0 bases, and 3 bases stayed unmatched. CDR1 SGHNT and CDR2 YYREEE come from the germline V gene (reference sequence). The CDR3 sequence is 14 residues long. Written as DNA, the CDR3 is TGTGCCAGCAGGCGGGACAGGGACTCCTACGAGCAGTACTTC. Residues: CASRRDRDSYEQYF.